Shown below are 18 T cell receptor beta chains from a single sample sequenced in a study of Ad26.COV2.S vaccination and SARS-CoV-2 variants. The treatment is: roughly 19 received Ad26.COV2.S at low or high dose, single or two shots; about 5 received placebo; per-sample allocation not given. It was on day 63 after the first vaccine or placebo injection that samples were taken. Assay used: immunoSEQ multiplex PCR; TCRdb lists only in-frame clones, some missing. Counted here are hundreds of thousands of clones, more than 70% occurring once; the ten biggest clones make up approximately 1.5%. The sample consisted of peripheral blood, taken in a trial of Ad26.COV2.S vaccine versus placebo. The receptors were gathered from a person aged 18 to 59 who received the Ad26.COV2.S COVID-19 vaccine or a placebo.

The chain employs TRBV19 and TRBJ1-1; 7 bases agree with TRBD1. J gave up 0 bases and V 3 bases, and 7 bases lay outside the gene matches. Germline assignment: CDR1 LNHDA and CDR2 SQIVND (reference sequence). The CDR3 loop spans 16 amino acids. The CDR3 nucleotides read TGTGCCAGTAGTATCCCACAGGGGTCGTTGAACACTGAAGCTTTCTTT. It codes for CASSIPQGSLNTEAFF.

The rearrangement uses TRBV14 and TRBJ1-2, with D tentatively TRBD1 (5 bases). The V and J ends lost 1 base and 4 bases respectively, with 19 bases between them. Germline loops: CDR1 SGHDN, CDR2 FVKESK. This CDR3 has 17 residues. This CDR3 reads CASSQGVGAGLIYGYTF. The CDR3 DNA sequence: TGTGCCAGCAGCCAAGGAGTTGGGGCAGGGCTAATCTATGGCTACACCTTC.

This clone was counted a single time. The chain couples TRBV6-2 or TRBV6-3 to TRBJ1-5; no clear D gene. The germline gives CDR1 MNHEY, CDR2 SVGEGT. Between the trimmed V and J ends, which lost 2 bases and 0 bases, there was a span of 20 bases. The CDR3 contains 19 residues. CDR3 sequence (DNA): TGTGCCAGCAGTTACGCGAGACATGGAGGGAAATATAGCAATCAGCCCCAGCATTTT. Its translation: CASSYARHGGKYSNQPQHF.

The chain couples TRBV30 to TRBJ1-5; no firm D call. The V end lost 2 bases, the J end lost 1 base, and 9 bases lay between the germline ends. Germline CDR1 is GTSNPN and CDR2 is SVGIG (reference sequence). The CDR3 has 14 amino acids. CDR3 protein: CAWSIQWSNQPQHF. Here the CDR3 DNA reads TGTGCCTGGAGTATTCAATGGAGCAATCAGCCCCAGCATTTT. Combining the CDR3 with reference TRBV30 and TRBJ1-5 gives the whole variable domain SQTIHQWPATLVQPVGSPLSLECTVEGTSNPNLYWYRQAAGRGLQLLFYSVGIGQISSEVPQNLSASRPQDRQFILSSKKLLLSDSGFYLCAWSIQWSNQPQHFGDGTRLSIL.

This clone turned up a few times. The genes are TRBV7-2 and TRBJ2-2; TRBD2 matches 8 bases. The CDR3 is 16 residues long. Looked up from germline, CDR1 is SGHTA and CDR2 is FQGNSA. V was clipped by 5 bases and J by 5 bases; unmatched bases: 10. As DNA, the CDR3 is TGTGCCAGCAGCCCCCCCGGGGTAGCGGGGACCGGGGAGCTGTTTTTT. Encoded protein: CASSPPGVAGTGELFF. Full variable domain (outside the CDR3, taken from reference TRBV7-2 and TRBJ2-2): GAGVSQSPSNKVTEKGKDVELRCDPISGHTALYWYRQSLGQGLEFLIYFQGNSAPDKSGLPSDRFSAERTGGSVSTLTIQRTQQEDSAVYLCASSPPGVAGTGELFFGEGSRLTVL.

The gene calls are TRBV7-2 and TRBJ2-7, with 7 bases identical to TRBD2. Germline CDR1 SGHTA, CDR2 FQGNSA. The CDR3 runs to 14 residues. J was trimmed by 1 base and V by 2 bases; bases with no gene match: 2. The CDR3 reads CASSLLAESYEQYF. The CDR3 nucleotides read TGTGCCAGCAGCTTACTAGCGGAATCCTACGAGCAGTACTTC.

V usage is TRBV12-3 or TRBV12-4 and J usage is TRBJ2-1; D ambiguous. V shed 3 bases and J shed 4 bases, with 7 bases lying between them. The CDR3 runs to 13 residues. CDR3 amino acids: CASSLRDYNEQFF. CDR3 nucleotide sequence: TGTGCCAGCAGTTTGCGCGATTACAATGAGCAGTTCTTC.

This chain connects TRBV2 to TRBJ2-5, with 13 bases aligning to TRBD2. The CDR3 has 14 residues. Trimming cost V 9 bases and J 2 bases; bases outside gene matches: 3. The germline V gene encodes CDR1 SNHLY and CDR2 FYNNEI. The CDR3, as DNA: TGTGCCAGGAGACTAGCGGGGGGACAAGAGACCCAGTACTTC. Translated: CARRLAGGQETQYF.

The chain carries TRBV19 and TRBJ2-1, with 8 positions matching TRBD2. CDR3 length: 16 residues. CDR1 LNHDA and CDR2 SQIVND come from the germline V gene (reference sequence). The trim removed 3 bases at V and 2 bases at J, leaving 6 bases unmatched. CDR3 sequence reads: CASSIFAGGTYNEQFF. CDR3 bases: TGTGCCAGTAGTATCTTTGCGGGAGGTACCTACAATGAGCAGTTCTTC. The full variable domain, rest sourced from reference TRBV19 and TRBJ2-1, is DGGITQSPKYLFRKEGQNVTLSCEQNLNHDAMYWYRQDPGQGLRLIYYSQIVNDFQKGDIAEGYSVSREKKESFPLTVTSAQKNPTAFYLCASSIFAGGTYNEQFFGPGTRLTVL.

The genes are TRBV6-5 and TRBJ2-7; TRBD1 matches 9 bases. V was clipped by 5 bases and J by 2 bases; unmatched bases: 4. The CDR3 has 14 residues. In germline, CDR1 is MNHEY, CDR2 SVGAGI. The CDR3 sequence: CASSQDRGPYEQYF. CDR3 DNA sequence: TGTGCCAGCAGTCAGGACAGGGGCCCCTACGAGCAGTACTTC.

This chain links TRBV7-9 with TRBJ2-1; 7 nucleotides align to TRBD2. The CDR3 extends over 14 amino acids. CDR1 and CDR2 from the germline V gene are SEHNR and FQNEAQ (reference sequence). V lost 5 bases to trimming and J lost 7 bases; unmatched junction nucleotides: 8. The CDR3 protein is CASSTLSGTNEQFF. The CDR3 region has the DNA TGTGCCAGCAGCACCCTGAGCGGGACGAATGAGCAGTTCTTC.

V and J are TRBV19 and TRBJ2-7; the D gene is possibly TRBD2 (7 bases). Germline V gene lookup returns CDR1 LNHDA and CDR2 SQIVND (reference sequence). CDR3 length: 15 amino acids. The V and J ends lost 7 bases and 0 bases respectively, with 16 bases between them. The CDR3 DNA is TGTGCCAGTATGAGGGGGGGCGGTAGCTCCTACGAGCAGTACTTC. It translates to CASMRGGGSSYEQYF. The whole variable domain, filled in from reference TRBV19 and TRBJ2-7, reads DGGITQSPKYLFRKEGQNVTLSCEQNLNHDAMYWYRQDPGQGLRLIYYSQIVNDFQKGDIAEGYSVSREKKESFPLTVTSAQKNPTAFYLCASMRGGGSSYEQYFGPGTRLTVT.

The V gene is TRBV3-1 (or the pseudogene TRBV3-2), the J gene TRBJ2-1, with D hard to call. V gave up 2 bases and J gave up 0 bases, with 8 bases separating them. Germline-derived CDR1 and CDR2 are LGHDT and YNNKEL (reference sequence). The CDR3 consists of 15 residues. The CDR3 sequence is CASSQRPSSYNEQFF. The CDR3, as DNA: TGTGCCAGCAGCCAACGACCGAGCTCCTACAATGAGCAGTTCTTC.

This clone was observed a single time. The J gene is TRBJ2-7, the V gene TRBV6-5; 8 bases agree with TRBD1. V lost 7 bases, J lost 6 bases, and 11 bases stayed unmatched. The CDR3 runs 14 residues. Germline V gene sequence: CDR1 MNHEY, CDR2 SVGAGI. CDR3 residues: CASTRTGTPTEQYF. The CDR3 DNA sequence: TGTGCCAGCACTAGGACAGGGACCCCCACCGAGCAGTACTTC.

On this clone itself: In the same sample, other DNA sequences code for this CDR3. The V gene is TRBV7-2, the J gene TRBJ1-6; TRBD1 is a possible D gene (5 bases). CDR3 length equals 14 residues. CDR1 and CDR2 (germline): SGHTA, FQGNSA. The V gene lost 1 base and the J gene lost 10 bases, with 11 bases spanning the gap. Here the CDR3 DNA reads TGTGCCAGCAGCTTAGTCCAGGGAGGCTCACCCCTCCACTTT. It codes for CASSLVQGGSPLHF.

The V gene is TRBV5-1, the J gene TRBJ2-3; 11 positions match TRBD2. CDR3 length equals 17 residues. Germline V gene data show CDR1 as SGHRS and CDR2 as YFSETQ. Losses at the gene ends were 3 bases for V and 2 bases for J; bases not matched to a gene: 8. The CDR3 loop is CASSWNLAGGDTDTQYF. CDR3 coding DNA: TGCGCCAGCAGCTGGAACCTAGCGGGGGGAGACACAGATACGCAGTATTTT.

Turning to this clone: The same CDR3 also results from other DNA sequences found in this sample. The chain carries TRBV7-9 and TRBJ1-1; D unclear. The ends were cut back, 0 bases at V and 1 base at J, with 6 bases in the middle. Germline lookup yields CDR1 SEHNR and CDR2 FQNEAQ (reference sequence). CDR3 length equals 14 residues. This CDR3 is CASSLAQTNTEAFF. CDR3 coding DNA: TGTGCCAGCAGCTTAGCACAGACGAACACTGAAGCTTTCTTT.

About this clone itself: Other DNA variants within this sample encode the same CDR3. The rearrangement joins TRBV5-1 to TRBJ2-1; D remains unclear. Germline values: CDR1 SGHRS, CDR2 YFSETQ. The V end lost 0 bases, the J end lost 4 bases, and 5 bases lay between the germline ends. The CDR3 runs to 13 residues. The CDR3, as DNA: TGCGCCAGCAGCTTGGTTGGGTACAATGAGCAGTTCTTC. Its translation is CASSLVGYNEQFF.